A selection of T cell receptor beta chains follows, all from one sample in a study of T-cell memory formation after mild COVID-19. TCRdb fed the 5' RACE reads into MiXCR, producing one record per CDR3 protein. The sample contains tens of thousands of distinct CDR3 sequences, approximately 16% of which appear only once. The specimen sequenced was PBMCs or a T cell subset sorted from them (not recorded which). These receptors were obtained from a man between 18 and 35 years old who had mild COVID-19 (a few samples of this study predate the infection). Cell type and time point are not known. Both conserved end residues are part of each CDR3. Each record gives: clone size, J gene, V gene, D gene, CDR3 protein, CDR3 DNA. The D gene is left open where the match is weak. A clone size is listed for some rows: how often the clone was seen (once, few, many), or a class if it is expanded.

few TRBJ2-4 TRBV10-3 . CAISESTDRFDF TGTGCCATCAGTGAGTCGACAGATCGGTTCGACTTC
few TRBJ1-4 TRBV12-3/TRBV12-4 . CASSSGGPNEKLFF TGTGCCAGCAGCTCCGGAGGCCCTAATGAAAAACTGTTTTTT
few TRBJ2-3 TRBV7-7 TRBD2 CASSLPGASGGPVRSTDTQYF TGTGCTAGCAGCTTGCCCGGGGCCAGCGGGGGGCCAGTCAGAAGCACAGATACGCAGTATTTT
few TRBJ2-7 TRBV10-3 TRBD2 CAISQTGPGGEQYF TGTGCCATCAGTCAGACGGGGCCGGGAGGCGAGCAGTACTTC
few TRBJ2-5 TRBV12-3/TRBV12-4 . CASSPPDSQETQYF TGTGCCAGCAGCCCCCCTGACAGTCAAGAGACCCAGTACTTC
few TRBJ2-1 TRBV11-1 TRBD1 CASSQIGQGIEQFF TGTGCCAGCAGCCAAATCGGACAGGGGATTGAGCAGTTCTTC
. TRBJ2-4 TRBV6-5 TRBD2 CASSYAGEGIQYF TGTGCCAGCAGTTATGCGGGGGAGGGGATTCAGTACTTC
many TRBJ2-5 TRBV6-5 TRBD2 CASETLLGGQETQYF TGTGCCAGCGAGACCTTACTCGGGGGGCAAGAGACCCAGTACTTC
few TRBJ2-4 TRBV11-2 . CASSVQGNIQYF TGTGCCAGCAGCGTTCAGGGAAACATTCAGTACTTC
few TRBJ2-3 TRBV5-1 TRBD2 CASSTRTSGGIDTQYF TGCGCCAGCAGCACCCGGACTAGCGGGGGGATAGATACGCAGTATTTT
. TRBJ1-6 TRBV29-1 TRBD1 CSGGQEGPPLHF TGCAGCGGAGGACAGGAGGGCCCACCCCTCCACTTT
few TRBJ2-2 TRBV29-1 . CSVEDWGDTGELFF TGCAGCGTTGAAGATTGGGGGGATACCGGGGAGCTGTTTTTT
. TRBJ2-5 TRBV4-1 . CASSQIGEGETQYF TGCGCCAGCAGCCAGATAGGTGAAGGAGAGACCCAGTACTTC
few TRBJ1-1 TRBV20-1 . CSARDLGRRNTEAFF TGCAGTGCTAGAGATCTCGGGCGCCGGAACACTGAAGCTTTCTTT
many TRBJ2-5 TRBV7-9 . CASSQETQYF TGTGCCAGCAGCCAAGAGACCCAGTACTTC
. TRBJ2-3 TRBV24-1 . CATSDIRDKADTQYF TGTGCCACCAGTGATATACGGGACAAAGCGGATACGCAGTATTTT
few TRBJ2-7 TRBV11-2 . CASSHPYEQYF TGTGCCAGCAGCCACCCCTACGAGCAGTACTTC
. TRBJ1-1 TRBV9 . CASSVVAQNTEAFF TGTGCCAGCAGCGTAGTAGCCCAGAACACTGAAGCTTTCTTT
. TRBJ2-7 TRBV6-2/TRBV6-3 . CASSSRVGDEQYF TGTGCCAGCAGTTCCAGGGTTGGCGACGAGCAGTACTTC
few TRBJ2-7 TRBV7-9 . CASSLAPGVGYEQYF TGTGCCAGCAGCTTAGCGCCCGGGGTTGGTTACGAGCAGTACTTC
few TRBJ1-1 TRBV11-2 . CASSSYPNTEAFF TGTGCCAGCAGCTCCTATCCTAACACTGAAGCTTTCTTT
. TRBJ2-7 TRBV7-8 TRBD2 CASRSGVAYEQYF TGTGCCAGCAGGAGCGGGGTCGCTTACGAGCAGTACTTC
. TRBJ2-3 TRBV5-1 . CASSLDGGTQYF TGCGCCAGCAGCTTAGACGGAGGTACGCAGTATTTT
. TRBJ1-2 TRBV6-5 . CASSYQDGYGYTF TGTGCCAGCAGTTATCAGGACGGCTATGGCTACACCTTC
. TRBJ1-2 TRBV6-6 TRBD1 CASSYSILQGAVTGYTF TGTGCCAGCAGTTACTCGATTTTACAGGGGGCGGTTACTGGCTACACCTTC
. TRBJ1-1 TRBV4-1 TRBD1 CASSQRQGNTEAFF TGCGCCAGCAGCCAACGACAGGGGAACACTGAAGCTTTCTTT
few TRBJ1-2 TRBV7-2 TRBD1 CASSLDGLQGFNYGYTF TGTGCCAGCAGCTTAGACGGCCTACAGGGGTTTAACTATGGCTACACCTTC
few TRBJ1-1 TRBV4-1 . CASSSKVNTEAFF TGCGCCAGCAGTTCGAAGGTGAACACTGAAGCTTTCTTT
few TRBJ2-1 TRBV15 . CATRGRGAAEQFF TGTGCCACCAGGGGCCGGGGGGCCGCGGAGCAGTTCTTC
few TRBJ1-1 TRBV14 . CASSLLGQGSNTEAFF TGTGCCAGCAGCCTCCTCGGGCAGGGGTCGAACACTGAAGCTTTCTTT
. TRBJ2-3 TRBV15 . CATSKRREGTDTQYF TGTGCCACCAGCAAAAGGCGGGAAGGCACAGATACGCAGTATTTT
. TRBJ1-1 TRBV7-3 . CASSFVRAARKTEAFF TGTGCCAGCAGCTTTGTAAGGGCAGCTCGAAAGACTGAAGCTTTCTTT
. TRBJ2-3 TRBV27 . CASSPVGVAGSTDTQYF TGTGCCAGCAGTCCGGTCGGAGTGGCAGGGAGCACAGATACGCAGTATTTT
. TRBJ2-3 TRBV4-1 . CASSQMGGASTDTQYF TGCGCCAGCAGCCAGATGGGGGGGGCTAGCACAGATACGCAGTATTTT
many TRBJ2-2 TRBV7-2 . CASFKENTGELFF TGTGCCAGCTTTAAAGAAAACACCGGGGAGCTGTTTTTT
few TRBJ2-7 TRBV6-2/TRBV6-3 TRBD2 CASSSRLAGQSYEQYF TGTGCCAGCAGTTCCCGACTAGCGGGACAATCCTACGAGCAGTACTTC
. TRBJ2-5 TRBV7-3 TRBD2 CASSPSGGAGRETQYF TGTGCCAGCAGCCCTAGCGGGGGGGCTGGAAGAGAGACCCAGTACTTC
. TRBJ1-4 TRBV12-3/TRBV12-4 . CASRVDRPTNEKLFF TGTGCCAGCAGGGTGGACAGACCAACTAATGAAAAACTGTTTTTT
. TRBJ2-5 TRBV29-1 . CSVDWCGSKETQYF TGCAGCGTTGATTGGTGTGGGAGTAAAGAGACCCAGTACTTC
. TRBJ1-4 TRBV4-2 . CASSQEGPSGNEKLFF TGTGCCAGCAGCCAAGAGGGACCGTCTGGTAATGAAAAACTGTTTTTT
. TRBJ2-1 TRBV6-2/TRBV6-3 . CASRRLGLEQFF TGTGCCAGCAGGCGGCTGGGCTTGGAGCAGTTCTTC
few TRBJ1-2 TRBV28 TRBD1 CASIYRDRVNYGYTF TGTGCCAGCATCTACCGGGACAGGGTTAACTATGGCTACACCTTC
few TRBJ2-3 TRBV7-9 . CASSWMDSYTDTQYF TGTGCCAGCAGCTGGATGGACTCCTACACAGATACGCAGTATTTT
. TRBJ2-7 TRBV7-9 TRBD1 CASSLTGQGTRAYEQYF TGTGCCAGCAGCTTAACGGGACAGGGCACCAGGGCCTACGAGCAGTACTTC
. TRBJ1-2 TRBV6-2/TRBV6-3 . CAGRTSYYGYTF TGTGCCGGGCGGACTTCCTATTACGGCTACACCTTC
many TRBJ1-1 TRBV5-6 . CASSLGPGSGTEAFF TGTGCCAGCAGCTTGGGCCCGGGCTCGGGGACTGAAGCTTTCTTT
. TRBJ1-5 TRBV4-1 . CASSRLLGEQYSNQPQHF TGCGCCAGCAGCCGCCTATTAGGGGAACAATATAGCAATCAGCCCCAGCATTTT
. TRBJ2-3 TRBV12-3/TRBV12-4 TRBD2 CASSYNGGATDTQYF TGTGCCAGCAGTTATAACGGGGGGGCCACAGATACGCAGTATTTT
few TRBJ1-1 TRBV6-6 . CASSYSSDKRDTEAFF TGTGCCAGCAGTTACTCTTCCGACAAGCGGGACACTGAAGCTTTCTTT
. TRBJ2-4 TRBV4-1 . CASRHVGGRVNIQYF TGCGCCAGCAGGCATGTAGGGGGGCGCGTGAACATTCAGTACTTC
many TRBJ2-1 TRBV5-1 . CASSFSNEQFF TGCGCCAGCAGCTTTAGTAATGAGCAGTTCTTC
medium-sized TRBJ2-1 TRBV20-1 . CSARIGPHDNEQFF TGCAGTGCTAGGATTGGGCCTCACGACAATGAGCAGTTCTTC